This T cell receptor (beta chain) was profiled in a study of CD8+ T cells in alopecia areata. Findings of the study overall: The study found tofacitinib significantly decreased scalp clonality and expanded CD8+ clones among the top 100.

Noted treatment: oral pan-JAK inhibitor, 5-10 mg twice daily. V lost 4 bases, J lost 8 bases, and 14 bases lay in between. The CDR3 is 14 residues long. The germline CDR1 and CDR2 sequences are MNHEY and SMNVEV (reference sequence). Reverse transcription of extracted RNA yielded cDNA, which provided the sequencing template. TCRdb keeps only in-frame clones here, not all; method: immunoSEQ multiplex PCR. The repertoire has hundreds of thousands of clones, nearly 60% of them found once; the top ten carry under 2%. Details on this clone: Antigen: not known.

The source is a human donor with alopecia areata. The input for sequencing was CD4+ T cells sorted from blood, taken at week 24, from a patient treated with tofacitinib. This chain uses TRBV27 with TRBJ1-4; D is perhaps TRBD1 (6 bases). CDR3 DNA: TGTGCCAGCAGTTCCACAGGGTGGAGGGAAAAACTGTTTTTT. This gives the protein CASSSTGWREKLFF.